This paragraph covers one T cell receptor beta chain sequence. In the PCR, 60 Vbeta and 13 Jbeta primers were used. The protocol was immunoSEQ multiplex PCR, while the TCRdb copy is restricted to in-frame clones and leaves out a portion. The sample lists 120,000 or so clones; 65% to 90% were seen once. This CDR3 has 16 residues. CDR1 is KGHSH and CDR2 is LQKENI in the germline V gene. Germline trimming cut 6 bases from V and 0 bases from J; bases unmatched to any gene: 7. The record originates from a study of cytomegalovirus exposure and HLA in healthy donors. Sequenced input: PBMCs. The chain links TRBV18 to TRBJ2-2; 7 nucleotides align to TRBD1. This clonotype originated in a man younger than 40 in good health and CMV-seronegative. As DNA, the CDR3 is TGTGCCAGCTCCCCCACAGGGGCGGCGAACACCGGGGAGCTGTTTTTT. Protein product: CASSPTGAANTGELFF.